The 16 T cell receptor beta chains given below trace back to one sample, sequenced in a study of CD8+ T cells in alopecia areata. RNA was isolated and reverse transcribed to cDNA, the sequencing template. Sequenced by immunoSEQ multiplex PCR; TCRdb stores in-frame clones only, minus some. The sample has 95,000 to 120,000 clones, around 55% seen once. Sequences were obtained from CD8+ T cells sorted from blood. The receptors stem from a human donor in good health.

J is TRBJ2-7 and V is TRBV29-1; 14 bases line up with TRBD2. The CDR3 length is 14 residues. Germline V gene sequence: CDR1 SQVTM, CDR2 ANQGSEA. The junction had 6 bases not matched to a gene; V was cut back by 5 bases and J by 6 bases. The CDR3 protein is CSVSGLAGVGEQYF. In DNA, the CDR3 is TGCAGCGTTTCGGGACTAGCGGGGGTTGGCGAGCAGTACTTC.

This rearrangement joins TRBV11-2 to TRBJ2-5; D is ambiguous. The CDR3 spans 13 residues. V was shortened by 3 bases and J by 2 bases, with 7 bases between the two germline ends. CDR1 is SGHAT, CDR2 FQNNGV, per germline. In DNA form, the CDR3 reads TGTGCCAGCAGCTTCGGCTTACAAGAGACCCAGTACTTC. The encoded protein is CASSFGLQETQYF.

The genes are TRBV7-9 and TRBJ2-1; D unclear. The CDR3 is 15 amino acids. CDR1 and CDR2 from the germline V gene are SEHNR and FQNEAQ (reference sequence). V dropped 0 bases and J dropped 7 bases, with 13 bases sitting between them. The CDR3 sequence: CASSLARTETNEQFF. The CDR3 bases are TGTGCCAGCAGCTTAGCTCGGACCGAGACGAATGAGCAGTTCTTC.

The rearrangement links TRBV5-1 to TRBJ2-5; tentatively, D is TRBD1 (6 bases). Germline V gene sequence: CDR1 SGHRS, CDR2 YFSETQ. The CDR3 runs 15 residues. Trimming cost V 1 base and J 0 bases, with 10 bases left between them. In nucleotides, the CDR3 is TGCGCCAGCAGCTTGTCAGGACAGTACCAAGAGACCCAGTACTTC. Translating gives CASSLSGQYQETQYF.

CDR3 bases: TGCAGCGTTCCGGGACAGGGAAACTATGGCTACACCTTC. Its translation is CSVPGQGNYGYTF. The V call is TRBV29-1, the J call TRBJ1-2; 9 bases match TRBD1. The germline V gene encodes CDR1 SQVTM and CDR2 ANQGSEA. The length of the CDR3 is 13 residues. V gave up 5 bases and J gave up 2 bases; unmatched junction bases: 3.

This clone was seen just once. V is TRBV23-1 and J is TRBJ2-7; D may be TRBD2 (5 bases). TRBV23-1 is given ORF status, its function remaining uncertain. Between the trimmed V and J ends, which lost 6 bases and 5 bases, there was a span of 20 bases. The CDR3 is 15 amino acids. CDR3 nucleotides: TGCGCCAGCAGAGGAGTACAATCGGGAAACCACGAGCAGTACTTC. The encoded protein is CASRGVQSGNHEQYF.

This clone was counted between two and nine times. The chain carries TRBV29-1 and TRBJ1-2; 7 bases line up with TRBD1. This CDR3 spans 11 amino acids. After removal of 6 bases from V and 6 bases from J, the junction contained 4 bases not matched to a gene. The germline V gene has CDR1 SQVTM and CDR2 ANQGSEA. This CDR3 is CSVRTGDGYTF. The CDR3 DNA follows: TGCAGCGTCCGGACAGGCGATGGCTACACCTTC. Full variable domain (remainder filled in from reference TRBV29-1 and TRBJ1-2): SAVISQKPSRDICQRGTSLTIQCQVDSQVTMMFWYRQQPGQSLTLIATANQGSEATYESGFVIDKFPISRPNLTFSTLTVSNMSPEDSSIYLCSVRTGDGYTFGSGTRLTVV.

The table lists this clone with a few counts. The chain recombines TRBV7-9 with TRBJ2-3, with unresolved D. Germline V gene sequence: CDR1 SEHNR, CDR2 FQNEAQ (reference sequence). CDR3 length: 17 amino acids. V lost 1 base to trimming and J lost 0 bases, with 14 bases between them. As DNA, the CDR3 is TGTGCCAGCAGCTTAGGGAAGGCTACCACTAGCACAGATACGCAGTATTTT. Protein product: CASSLGKATTSTDTQYF.

The CDR3 coding sequence is TGTGCCACCAGCGAGAGGATTCTCCGGGGGTCCCTCCACTTT. Its protein is CATSERILRGSLHF. The rearrangement uses TRBV15 and TRBJ1-6, with a weak D call TRBD1 (5 bases). Germline CDR1 LNHNV, CDR2 YYDKDF (reference sequence). Trimming pared 5 bases from V and 14 bases from J, leaving 19 bases between. CDR3 size: 14 residues.

The chain carries TRBV25-1 and TRBJ2-7, with 9 bases fitting TRBD1. This CDR3 region has 14 residues. After removal of 6 bases from V and 3 bases from J, the junction contained 6 bases not matched to a gene. Germline values: CDR1 MGHDK, CDR2 SYGVNS. The CDR3 reads CASSRTGAYYEQYF. The CDR3 DNA reads TGTGCCAGCAGCCGGACAGGGGCGTACTACGAGCAGTACTTC.

The V gene is TRBV13, the J gene TRBJ2-7, with 11 bases matching TRBD2. CDR1 is PRHDT, CDR2 FYEKMQ, per germline (reference sequence). This CDR3 comprises 14 residues. V lost 9 bases, J lost 3 bases, and 7 bases stayed unmatched. DNA of the CDR3: TGTGCCAGTCGTACTAGCGGGGGTATCTACGAGCAGTACTTC. Translated: CASRTSGGIYEQYF. The complete variable domain, with remaining parts taken from reference TRBV13 and TRBJ2-7, reads AAGVIQSPRHLIKEKRETATLKCYPIPRHDTVYWYQQGPGQDPQFLISFYEKMQSDKGSIPDRFSAQQFSDYHSELNMSSLELGDSALYFCASRTSGGIYEQYFGPGTRLTVT.

As to this clone: The sample holds other DNA sequences that translate to the same CDR3. This rearrangement joins TRBV2 to TRBJ2-3, with unresolved D. V lost 3 bases and J 0 bases, leaving 7 bases between the germline ends. The V gene's germline CDR1 is SNHLY and CDR2 FYNNEI. There are 14 residues in the CDR3. The CDR3 coding sequence is TGTGCCAGCAGTGACCCTGCTAGCACAGATACGCAGTATTTT. It translates to CASSDPASTDTQYF.

The chain carries TRBV28 and TRBJ2-1, with TRBD2 matching over 12 bases. J was trimmed by 5 bases and V by 5 bases; bases with no gene match: 7. The CDR3 has 16 residues. Germline CDR1 MDHEN, CDR2 SYDVKM. This chain's CDR3 is CASSHRTSGAHNEQFF. The CDR3 DNA reads as TGTGCCAGCAGTCACCGGACTAGCGGGGCCCACAATGAGCAGTTCTTC.

V usage is TRBV6-5 and J usage is TRBJ2-6; the D is unclear. Trimming removed 0 bases at V and 0 bases at J, with 3 bases between. Per germline, CDR1 MNHEY and CDR2 SVGAGI. The CDR3 is 15 amino acids. As DNA, the CDR3 is TGTGCCAGCAGTTACTCGCACTCTGGGGCCAACGTCCTGACTTTC. It specifies CASSYSHSGANVLTF.

This chain uses TRBV4-1 with TRBJ2-5; no clear D gene. The CDR3 is 14 amino acids. V was shortened by 0 bases and J by 5 bases, with 10 bases between the two germline ends. Germline V gives CDR1 MGHRA, CDR2 YSYEKL. The CDR3 bases are TGCGCCAGCAGCCAAGATGTCAGTGGGGAGACCCAGTACTTC. It encodes CASSQDVSGETQYF.

The V gene is TRBV5-1, the J gene TRBJ2-7, with 7 positions matching TRBD2. The CDR3 length is 13 residues. The germline CDR1 and CDR2 sequences are SGHRS and YFSETQ. The V segment lost 4 bases and the J segment 6 bases; nucleotides outside the gene matches: 7. The chain's CDR3 is CASSIGLGPEQYF. As DNA, the CDR3 is TGCGCCAGCAGCATCGGACTAGGTCCCGAGCAGTACTTC.